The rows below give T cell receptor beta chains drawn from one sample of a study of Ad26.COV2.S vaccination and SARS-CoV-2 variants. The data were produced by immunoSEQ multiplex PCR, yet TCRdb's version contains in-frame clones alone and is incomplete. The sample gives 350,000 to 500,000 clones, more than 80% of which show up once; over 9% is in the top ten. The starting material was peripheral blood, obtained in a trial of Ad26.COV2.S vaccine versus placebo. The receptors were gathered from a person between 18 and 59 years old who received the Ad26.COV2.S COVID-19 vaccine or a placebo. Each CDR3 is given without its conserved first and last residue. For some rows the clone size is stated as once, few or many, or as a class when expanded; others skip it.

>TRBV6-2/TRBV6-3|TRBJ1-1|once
ASSYVLGYRENTEAF
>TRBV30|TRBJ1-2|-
AWSRPGGYT
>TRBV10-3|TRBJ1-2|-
AISERGNYGYT
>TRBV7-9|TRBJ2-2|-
ASSSYRESNTGELF
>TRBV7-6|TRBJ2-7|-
ASSLEFRSDEQY
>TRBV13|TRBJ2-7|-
ASTLSIGTSTYEQY
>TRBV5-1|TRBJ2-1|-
ASSLSGTSGRWEQF
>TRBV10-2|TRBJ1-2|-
ASIDRQNYGYT
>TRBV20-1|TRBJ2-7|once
SASNLGGGRYEQY
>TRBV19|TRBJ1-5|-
ASSIGEGQGLNQPQH
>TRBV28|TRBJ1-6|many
ASSSPILDTGVVSPLH
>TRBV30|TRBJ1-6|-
AWSVKENSPLH
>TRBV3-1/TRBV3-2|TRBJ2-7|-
ASSRGGEQY
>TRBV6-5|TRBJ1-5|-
ASSYTDRTNQPQH
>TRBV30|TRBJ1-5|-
AWTAGQGSNQPQH
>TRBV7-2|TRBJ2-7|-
ASSLVRTSSYEQY
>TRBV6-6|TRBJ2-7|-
ASRSDRVHEQY
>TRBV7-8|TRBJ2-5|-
ASSRRLAGVKSQETQY
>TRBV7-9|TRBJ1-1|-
ASSLALRGETEAF
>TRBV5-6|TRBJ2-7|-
ASSLTGSLYEQY
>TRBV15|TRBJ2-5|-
ATSSSLAVAQETQY
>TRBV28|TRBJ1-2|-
ASSFSGTGYGYT
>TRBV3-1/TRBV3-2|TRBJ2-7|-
ASSQDWTGDEQY
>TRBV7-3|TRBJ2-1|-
ASSLAASSYNEQF
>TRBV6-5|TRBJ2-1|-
ASLDGFYNEQF
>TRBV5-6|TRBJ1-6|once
ASTNRGRNSPLH
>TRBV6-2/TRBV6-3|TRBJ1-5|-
ASSWGDGWNQPQH
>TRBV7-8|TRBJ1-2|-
ASRLTQGNGGYT
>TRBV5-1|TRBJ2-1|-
ASSVRIGGEQF
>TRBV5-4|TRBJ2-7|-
ASSRDGYEQY
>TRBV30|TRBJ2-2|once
AWGQLNTGELF
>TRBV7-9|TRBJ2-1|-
ASSLTGTYNEQF
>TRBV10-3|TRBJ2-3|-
AITHDRADTDTQY
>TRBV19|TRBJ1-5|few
ATLRQGQGNQPQH
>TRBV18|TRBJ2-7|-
ASSPGTGEGEQY
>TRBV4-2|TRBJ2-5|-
ASSQGTQPRETQY
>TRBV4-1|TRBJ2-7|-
ASNPTGQTPYEQY
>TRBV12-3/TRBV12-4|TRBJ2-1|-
ASSLAYNEQF
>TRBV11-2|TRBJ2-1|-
ASRDTSSYNEQF
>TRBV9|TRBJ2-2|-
ASRTSGGTGELF
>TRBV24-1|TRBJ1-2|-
ATSDSGGAGIYGYT
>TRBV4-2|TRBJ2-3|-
ASSPWGGDSTDTQY
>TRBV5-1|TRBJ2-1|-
ASSLGDSPYNEQF
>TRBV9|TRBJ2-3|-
ASSVDHGTSGLNTDTQY
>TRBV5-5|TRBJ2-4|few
ASSLGWTQNIQY
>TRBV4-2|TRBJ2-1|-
ASRGASSLQDEQF
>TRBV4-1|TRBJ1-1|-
ASSQAGNNLNTEAF
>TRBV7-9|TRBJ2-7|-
ASSFIGGAYEQY
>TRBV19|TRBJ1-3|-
ASSIGQAGNTIY
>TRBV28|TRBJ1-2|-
ASSLTTGFGYT
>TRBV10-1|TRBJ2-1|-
ASNRLRTDEQF
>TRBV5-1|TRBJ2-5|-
ASSLFISGDTQETQY
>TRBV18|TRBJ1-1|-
ASSGITGQNTEAF
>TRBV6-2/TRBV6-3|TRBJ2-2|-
ASSFSDNTGELF